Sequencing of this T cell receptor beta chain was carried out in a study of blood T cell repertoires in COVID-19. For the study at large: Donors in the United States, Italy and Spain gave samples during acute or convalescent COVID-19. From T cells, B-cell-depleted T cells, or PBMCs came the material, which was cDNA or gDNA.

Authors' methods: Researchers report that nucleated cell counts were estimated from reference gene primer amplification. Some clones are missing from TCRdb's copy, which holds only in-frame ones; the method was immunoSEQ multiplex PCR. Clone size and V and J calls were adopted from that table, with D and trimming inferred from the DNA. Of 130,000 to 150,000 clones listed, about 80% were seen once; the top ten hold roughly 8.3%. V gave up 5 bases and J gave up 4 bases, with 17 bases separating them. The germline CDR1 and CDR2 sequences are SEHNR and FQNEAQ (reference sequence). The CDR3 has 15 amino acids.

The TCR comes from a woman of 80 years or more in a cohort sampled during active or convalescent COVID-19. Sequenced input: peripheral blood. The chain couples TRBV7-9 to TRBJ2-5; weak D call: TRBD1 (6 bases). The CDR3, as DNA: TGTGCCAGCAGCCCCGGCCAGGGGATGCGAGAGACCCAGTACTTC. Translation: CASSPGQGMRETQYF.